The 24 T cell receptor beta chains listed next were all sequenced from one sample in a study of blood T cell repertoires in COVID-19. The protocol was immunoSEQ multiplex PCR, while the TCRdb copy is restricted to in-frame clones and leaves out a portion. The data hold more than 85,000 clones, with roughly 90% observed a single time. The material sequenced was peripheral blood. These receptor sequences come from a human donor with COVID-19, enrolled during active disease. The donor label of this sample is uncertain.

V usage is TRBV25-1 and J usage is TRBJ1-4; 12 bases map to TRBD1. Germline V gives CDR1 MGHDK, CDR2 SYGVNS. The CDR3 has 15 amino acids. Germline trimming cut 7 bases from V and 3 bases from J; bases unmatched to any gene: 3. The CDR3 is CASTGQGAPNEKLFF. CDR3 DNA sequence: TGTGCCAGCACGGGACAGGGGGCTCCTAATGAAAAACTGTTTTTT. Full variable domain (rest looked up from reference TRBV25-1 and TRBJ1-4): EADIYQTPRYLVIGTGKKITLECSQTMGHDKMYWYQQDPGMELHLIHYSYGVNSTEKGDLSSESTVSRIRTEHFPLTLESARPSHTSQYLCASTGQGAPNEKLFFGSGTQLSVL.

This CDR3 reads CASSELYGYTF. CDR3 DNA sequence: TGTGCCAGCAGCGAGCTCTATGGCTACACCTTC. This rearrangement joins TRBV2 to TRBJ1-2; unclear D gene. Germline V lookup: CDR1 SNHLY, CDR2 FYNNEI. V gave up 6 bases and J gave up 4 bases, with 6 bases separating them. This CDR3 has 11 residues.

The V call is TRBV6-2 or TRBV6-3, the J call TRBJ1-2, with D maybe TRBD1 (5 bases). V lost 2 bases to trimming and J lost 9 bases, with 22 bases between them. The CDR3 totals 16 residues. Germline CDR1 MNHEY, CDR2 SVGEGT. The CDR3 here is CASSYRGGGSFSSYTF. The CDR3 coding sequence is TGTGCCAGCAGTTACCGCGGTGGGGGGTCTTTTTCTAGCTACACCTTC.

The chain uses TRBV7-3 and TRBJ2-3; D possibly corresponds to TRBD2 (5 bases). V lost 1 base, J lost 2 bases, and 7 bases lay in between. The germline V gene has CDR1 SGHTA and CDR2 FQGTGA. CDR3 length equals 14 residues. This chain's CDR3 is CASSLRDYTDTQYF. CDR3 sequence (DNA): TGTGCCAGCAGCTTAAGAGACTACACAGATACGCAGTATTTT.

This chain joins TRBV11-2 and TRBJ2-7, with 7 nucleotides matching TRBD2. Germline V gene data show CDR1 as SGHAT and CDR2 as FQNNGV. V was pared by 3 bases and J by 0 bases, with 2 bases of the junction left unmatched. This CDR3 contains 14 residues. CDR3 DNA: TGTGCCAGCAGCTTGGGACTACACTCCTACGAGCAGTACTTC. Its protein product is CASSLGLHSYEQYF. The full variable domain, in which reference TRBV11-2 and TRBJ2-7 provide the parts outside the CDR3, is EAGVAQSPRYKIIEKRQSVAFWCNPISGHATLYWYQQILGQGPKLLIQFQNNGVVDDSQLPKDRFSAERLKGVDSTLKIQPAKLEDSAVYLCASSLGLHSYEQYFGPGTRLTVT.

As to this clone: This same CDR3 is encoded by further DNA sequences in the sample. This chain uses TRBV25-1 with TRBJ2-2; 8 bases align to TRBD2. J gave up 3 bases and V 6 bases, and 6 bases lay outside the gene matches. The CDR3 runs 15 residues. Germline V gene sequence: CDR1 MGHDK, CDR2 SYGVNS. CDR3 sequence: CASSGGAGDTGELFF. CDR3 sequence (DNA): TGTGCCAGCAGCGGGGGGGCTGGGGACACCGGGGAGCTGTTTTTT.

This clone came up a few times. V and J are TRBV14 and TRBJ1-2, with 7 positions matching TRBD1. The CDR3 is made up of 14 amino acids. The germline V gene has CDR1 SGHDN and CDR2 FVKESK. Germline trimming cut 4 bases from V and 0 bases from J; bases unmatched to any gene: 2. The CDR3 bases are TGTGCCAGCAGCCCAGGGGGTTCTAACTATGGCTACACCTTC. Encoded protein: CASSPGGSNYGYTF.

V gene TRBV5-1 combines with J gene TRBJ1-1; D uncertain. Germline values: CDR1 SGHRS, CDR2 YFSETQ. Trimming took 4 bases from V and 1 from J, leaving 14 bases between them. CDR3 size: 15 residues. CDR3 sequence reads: CASSIVTPQNTEAFF. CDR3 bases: TGCGCCAGCAGCATAGTGACACCACAGAACACTGAAGCTTTCTTT.

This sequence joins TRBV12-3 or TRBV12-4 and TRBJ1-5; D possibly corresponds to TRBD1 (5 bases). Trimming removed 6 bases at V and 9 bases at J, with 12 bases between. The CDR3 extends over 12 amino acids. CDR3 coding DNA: TGTGCCAGCAGCCCTGGGGCGCTGCCCCAGCATTTT. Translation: CASSPGALPQHF.

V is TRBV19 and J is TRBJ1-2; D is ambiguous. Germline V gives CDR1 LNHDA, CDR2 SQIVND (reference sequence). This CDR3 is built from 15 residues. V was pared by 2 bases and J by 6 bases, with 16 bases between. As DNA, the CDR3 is TGTGCCAGTAGTATAAGACCCAGGTTTTTCCATGGCTACACCTTC. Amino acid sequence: CASSIRPRFFHGYTF.

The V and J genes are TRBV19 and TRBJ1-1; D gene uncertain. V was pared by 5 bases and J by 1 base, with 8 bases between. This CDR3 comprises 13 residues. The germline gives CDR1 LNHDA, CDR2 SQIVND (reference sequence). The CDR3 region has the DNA TGTGCCAGTAGTCCCCGGGAGAACACTGAAGCTTTCTTT. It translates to CASSPRENTEAFF.

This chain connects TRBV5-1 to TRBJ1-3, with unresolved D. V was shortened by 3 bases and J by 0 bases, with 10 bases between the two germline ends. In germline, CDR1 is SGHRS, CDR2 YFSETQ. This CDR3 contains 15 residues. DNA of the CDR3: TGCGCCAGCAGCTCTACAGCAGTCTCTGGAAACACCATATATTTT. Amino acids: CASSSTAVSGNTIYF.

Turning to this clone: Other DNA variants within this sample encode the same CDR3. The CDR3 region has the DNA TGTGCCAGCAGCCAAGGCTGGGGAGGGGGTCAGCCCCAGCATTTT. Translated: CASSQGWGGGQPQHF. The V call is TRBV3-1 (or the pseudogene TRBV3-2), the J call TRBJ1-5; possible D gene TRBD1, 6 bases. Germline V gene lookup returns CDR1 LGHDT and CDR2 YNNKEL (reference sequence). The length of the CDR3 is 15 residues. Trimming cost V 1 base and J 6 bases, with 13 bases left between them.

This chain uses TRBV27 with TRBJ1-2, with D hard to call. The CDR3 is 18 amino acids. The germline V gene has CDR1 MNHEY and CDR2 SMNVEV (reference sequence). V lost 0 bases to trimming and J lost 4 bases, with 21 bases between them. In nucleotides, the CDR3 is TGTGCCAGCAGTTTATCGCCATGGCAGGACGTAGGACTCTATGGCTACACCTTC. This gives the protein CASSLSPWQDVGLYGYTF.

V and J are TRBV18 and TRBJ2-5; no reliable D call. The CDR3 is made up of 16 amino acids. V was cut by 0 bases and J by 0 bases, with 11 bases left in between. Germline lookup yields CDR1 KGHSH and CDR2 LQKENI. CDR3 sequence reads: CASSPPFSLDQETQYF. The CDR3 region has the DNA TGTGCCAGCTCACCACCGTTTAGTTTGGACCAAGAGACCCAGTACTTC.

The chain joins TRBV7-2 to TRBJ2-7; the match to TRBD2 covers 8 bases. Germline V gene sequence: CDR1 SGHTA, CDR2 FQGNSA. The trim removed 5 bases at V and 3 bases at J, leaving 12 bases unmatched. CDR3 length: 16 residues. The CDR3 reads CASSQAGARGLYEQYF. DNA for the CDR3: TGTGCCAGCAGCCAAGCGGGGGCAAGAGGGCTCTACGAGCAGTACTTC. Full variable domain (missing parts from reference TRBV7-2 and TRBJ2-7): GAGVSQSPSNKVTEKGKDVELRCDPISGHTALYWYRQSLGQGLEFLIYFQGNSAPDKSGLPSDRFSAERTGGSVSTLTIQRTQQEDSAVYLCASSQAGARGLYEQYFGPGTRLTVT.

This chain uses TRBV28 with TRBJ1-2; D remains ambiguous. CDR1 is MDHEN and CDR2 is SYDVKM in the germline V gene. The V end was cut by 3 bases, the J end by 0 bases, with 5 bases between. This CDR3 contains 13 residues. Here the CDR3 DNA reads TGTGCCAGCAGTTTTAATCCTAACTATGGCTACACCTTC. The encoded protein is CASSFNPNYGYTF.

The CDR3 sequence: CASRNSRTTYEQYF. CDR3 coding DNA: TGTGCCAGCAGGAATAGTCGCACCACCTACGAGCAGTACTTC. The V and J genes are TRBV27 and TRBJ2-7; D gene unclear. The CDR3 is made up of 14 amino acids. The ends were cut back, 6 bases at V and 2 bases at J, with 14 bases in the middle. Germline values: CDR1 MNHEY, CDR2 SMNVEV (reference sequence).

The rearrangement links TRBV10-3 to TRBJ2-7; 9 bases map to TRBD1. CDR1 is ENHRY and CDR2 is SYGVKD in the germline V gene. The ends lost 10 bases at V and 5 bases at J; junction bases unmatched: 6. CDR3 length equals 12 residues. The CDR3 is CATLGQGDEQYF. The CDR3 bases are TGTGCCACCTTGGGACAGGGTGACGAGCAGTACTTC.

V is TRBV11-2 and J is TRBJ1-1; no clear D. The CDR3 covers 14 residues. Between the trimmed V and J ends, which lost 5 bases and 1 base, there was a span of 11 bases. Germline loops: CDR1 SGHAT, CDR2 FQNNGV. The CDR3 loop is CASSPGLRNTEAFF. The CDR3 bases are TGTGCCAGCAGCCCAGGACTTAGGAACACTGAAGCTTTCTTT.

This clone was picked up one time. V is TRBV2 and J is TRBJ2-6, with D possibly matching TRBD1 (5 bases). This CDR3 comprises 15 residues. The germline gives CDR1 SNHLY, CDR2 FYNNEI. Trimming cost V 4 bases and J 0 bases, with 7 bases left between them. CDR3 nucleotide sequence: TGTGCCAGCAGTGTAAGGGGCTCTGGGGCCAACGTCCTGACTTTC. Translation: CASSVRGSGANVLTF. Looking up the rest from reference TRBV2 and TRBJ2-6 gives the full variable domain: EPEVTQTPSHQVTQMGQEVILRCVPISNHLYFYWYRQILGQKVEFLVSFYNNEISEKSEIFDDQFSVERPDGSNFTLKIRSTKLEDSAMYFCASSVRGSGANVLTFGAGSRLTVL.

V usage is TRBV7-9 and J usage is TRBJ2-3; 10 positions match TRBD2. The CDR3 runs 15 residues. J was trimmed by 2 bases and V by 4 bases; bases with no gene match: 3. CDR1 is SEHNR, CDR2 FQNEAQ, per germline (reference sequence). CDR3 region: CASSSLAGYTDTQYF. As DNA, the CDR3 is TGTGCCAGCAGCTCACTAGCGGGGTACACAGATACGCAGTATTTT.

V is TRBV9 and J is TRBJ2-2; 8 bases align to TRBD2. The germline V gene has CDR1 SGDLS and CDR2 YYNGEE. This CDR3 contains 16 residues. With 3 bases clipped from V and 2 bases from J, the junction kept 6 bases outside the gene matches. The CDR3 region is CASSAPGGGNTGELFF. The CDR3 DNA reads TGTGCCAGCAGCGCACCCGGGGGGGGTAACACCGGGGAGCTGTTTTTT.

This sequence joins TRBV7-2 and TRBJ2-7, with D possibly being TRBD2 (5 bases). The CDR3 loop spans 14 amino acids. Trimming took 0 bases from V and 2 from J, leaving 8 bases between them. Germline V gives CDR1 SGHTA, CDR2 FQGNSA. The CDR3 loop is CASSLAGVTYEQYF. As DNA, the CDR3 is TGTGCCAGCAGCTTAGCGGGAGTGACCTACGAGCAGTACTTC.